The TCR beta chain described here comes from a study of Graves' ophthalmopathy and Graves' hyperthyroidism. Study-level findings and limits: In blood, most expanded thyroid clonotypes above 0.001 frequency were also detected.

The TCR beta CDR3 regions underwent amplification from RNA transcripts. RT-PCR in the first round used HTBI primers; a second-round multiplex PCR followed. MiXCR, applied by TCRdb to the multiplex PCR reads, yields one record per CDR3 protein. The profile shows some 400,000 distinct CDR3 sequences, around 19% of them singletons. This clonotype was detected ten times or more. What it recognizes is unknown. CDR3 length: 15 residues. Trimming took 3 bases from V and 1 from J; bases not matched to a gene: 2. From germline, CDR1 is SGHRS and CDR2 YFSETQ. The rearrangement uses TRBV5-1 and TRBJ1-2, with 11 bases fitting TRBD1. This sequence was found in a woman between 18 and 30 years old with Graves' ophthalmopathy. The sample comprised peripheral blood. The CDR3 DNA reads as TGCGCCAGCAGCTCCGGGACAGGGGGTAACTATGGCTACACCTTC. This encodes CASSSGTGGNYGYTF.